These 15 T cell receptor beta chains were all obtained from the same sample, sequenced in a study of T cells in localized non-small cell lung cancer. Method: immunoSEQ multiplex PCR; TCRdb's copy keeps in-frame clones and lacks some. The sample comprises approximately 15,000 clones, around 83% of which are singletons, and about 4.4% rests with the top ten. Sequenced here: peripheral blood, sampled before any cancer treatment. All receptors come from a woman between 35 and 70 years old with stage I lung adenocarcinoma.

The gene calls are TRBV5-1 and TRBJ2-2; D uncertain. The CDR3 covers 14 residues. CDR1 and CDR2 from the germline V gene are SGHRS and YFSETQ. V gave up 2 bases and J gave up 4 bases, with 9 bases separating them. CDR3: CASSLGRSTGELFF. The CDR3 DNA reads as TGCGCCAGCAGCTTAGGGCGAAGCACCGGGGAGCTGTTTTTT. Variable domain in full (rest from reference TRBV5-1 and TRBJ2-2): KAGVTQTPRYLIKTRGQQVTLSCSPISGHRSVSWYQQTPGQGLQFLFEYFSETQRNKGNFPGRFSGRQFSNSRSEMNVSTLELGDSALYLCASSLGRSTGELFFGEGSRLTVL.

V is TRBV4-3 and J is TRBJ2-3; tentatively, D is TRBD1 or TRBD2 (7 bases each). The CDR3 is 17 amino acids. With 3 bases removed from V and 4 bases from J, the gap between germline ends came to 20 bases. From germline, CDR1 is LGHNA and CDR2 YSLEER. The CDR3, as DNA: TGCGCCAGCAGCCACCAGGGGGGGAGCACTGGGGCAGATACGCAGTATTTT. Its protein is CASSHQGGSTGADTQYF.

J is TRBJ1-2 and V is TRBV20-1; 7 nucleotides agree with TRBD1. The CDR3 has 11 residues. Germline values: CDR1 DFQATT, CDR2 SNEGSKA (reference sequence). The junction had 5 bases not matched to a gene; V was cut back by 5 bases and J by 8 bases. DNA for the CDR3: TGCAGTGCTTCGACAGGGTTGGGCTACACCTTC. Its protein is CSASTGLGYTF.

CDR3 sequence: CASSPGQESMGGYTF. CDR3 in DNA: TGTGCCAGCTCACCAGGACAGGAAAGTATGGGTGGCTACACCTTC. The chain joins TRBV18 to TRBJ1-2; TRBD1 matches 7 bases. This CDR3 is 15 amino acids long. Germline V lookup: CDR1 KGHSH, CDR2 LQKENI. V shed 2 bases, J shed 7 bases, and the junction held 10 bases outside the gene matches.

The chain couples TRBV12-5 to TRBJ2-1, with 11 nucleotides matching TRBD2. V lost 3 bases, J lost 6 bases, and 4 bases stayed unmatched. The CDR3 contains 15 residues. The germline V gene has CDR1 LGHNT and CDR2 FRNRAP. The CDR3 here is CASGFGLAGGNEQFF. In DNA form, the CDR3 reads TGTGCTAGTGGTTTCGGGCTAGCGGGGGGCAATGAGCAGTTCTTC.

The chain has TRBV4-3 and TRBJ1-6, with D possibly TRBD1 on 6 matching bases. The V gene lost 1 base and the J gene lost 8 bases, with 15 bases spanning the gap. The CDR3 consists of 16 residues. Germline V gene data show CDR1 as LGHNA and CDR2 as YSLEER. CDR3 in amino acids: CASSQAEGEVYSPLHF. The CDR3 coding sequence is TGCGCCAGCAGCCAAGCGGAGGGGGAGGTTTATTCACCCCTCCACTTT.

The chain links TRBV28 to TRBJ2-3, with 8 bases matching TRBD1. The CDR3 totals 15 residues. Germline trimming cut 2 bases from V and 6 bases from J; bases unmatched to any gene: 7. Germline lookup yields CDR1 MDHEN and CDR2 SYDVKM. The CDR3 region is CASSLGRTGRDTQYF. The CDR3, as DNA: TGTGCCAGCAGTTTAGGTAGGACAGGGAGGGATACGCAGTATTTT.

The chain joins TRBV2 to TRBJ2-1; TRBD2 is a possible D gene (5 bases). CDR1 is SNHLY and CDR2 is FYNNEI in the germline V gene. With 9 bases removed from V and 7 bases from J, the gap between germline ends came to 10 bases. This CDR3 spans 11 amino acids. The chain's CDR3 is CASPTGNEQFF. DNA of the CDR3: TGTGCCAGTCCTACGGGGAATGAGCAGTTCTTC.

CDR3 amino acids: CASSTGTGKVGEKLFF. The CDR3, as DNA: TGTGCCAGTAGTACAGGGACAGGGAAGGTCGGCGAAAAACTGTTTTTT. The rearrangement joins TRBV19 to TRBJ1-4, with 9 bases identical to TRBD1. The ends lost 4 bases at V and 8 bases at J; junction bases unmatched: 11. Germline V CDR1 and CDR2: LNHDA, SQIVND (reference sequence). The length of the CDR3 is 16 residues. The variable domain in full, with the rest retrieved from reference TRBV19 and TRBJ1-4, is DGGITQSPKYLFRKEGQNVTLSCEQNLNHDAMYWYRQDPGQGLRLIYYSQIVNDFQKGDIAEGYSVSREKKESFPLTVTSAQKNPTAFYLCASSTGTGKVGEKLFFGSGTQLSVL.

CDR3 sequence: CAWSSADAYEQYF. Written as DNA, the CDR3 is TGTGCCTGGAGTTCCGCAGACGCCTACGAGCAGTACTTC. The chain is built from TRBV30 and TRBJ2-7; D is uncertain. The V end lost 2 bases, the J end lost 2 bases, and 10 bases lay between the germline ends. Germline CDR1 GTSNPN, CDR2 SVGIG (reference sequence). The CDR3 runs to 13 residues.

The V gene is TRBV19, the J gene TRBJ1-2, with D possibly matching TRBD1 (6 bases). This CDR3 spans 11 amino acids. Per germline, CDR1 LNHDA and CDR2 SQIVND (reference sequence). The V end was cut by 5 bases, the J end by 8 bases, with 9 bases between. The CDR3 DNA is TGTGCCAGTAGTGGGGGCCTAGGCTACACCTTC. As protein: CASSGGLGYTF. Full variable domain (missing parts from reference TRBV19 and TRBJ1-2): DGGITQSPKYLFRKEGQNVTLSCEQNLNHDAMYWYRQDPGQGLRLIYYSQIVNDFQKGDIAEGYSVSREKKESFPLTVTSAQKNPTAFYLCASSGGLGYTFGSGTRLTVV.

The chain uses TRBV5-5 and TRBJ1-3; no definite D call. Per the germline V gene, CDR1 is SGHKS and CDR2 is YYEKEE (reference sequence). V lost 3 bases and J 0 bases, leaving 4 bases between the germline ends. CDR3 length: 13 residues. This chain's CDR3 is CASSWGSGNTIYF. The CDR3 coding sequence is TGTGCCAGCAGCTGGGGCTCTGGAAACACCATATATTTT. Combining the CDR3 with reference TRBV5-5 and TRBJ1-3 gives the whole variable domain DAGVTQSPTHLIKTRGQQVTLRCSPISGHKSVSWYQQVLGQGPQFIFQYYEKEERGRGNFPDRFSARQFPNYSSELNVNALLLGDSALYLCASSWGSGNTIYFGEGSWLTVV.

The V gene is TRBV5-6, the J gene TRBJ1-5; D gene uncertain. V dropped 1 base and J dropped 5 bases, with 4 bases sitting between them. CDR1 is SGHDT, CDR2 YYEEEE, per germline. This CDR3 region has 12 residues. DNA for the CDR3: TGTGCCAGCAGCTTGCCGGATCAGCCCCAGCATTTT. This codes for CASSLPDQPQHF.

This chain links TRBV4-3 with TRBJ1-2; D remains ambiguous. This CDR3 comprises 12 residues. The germline V gene encodes CDR1 LGHNA and CDR2 YSLEER. V shed 3 bases and J shed 6 bases, with 8 bases lying between them. For the CDR3, the DNA is TGCGCCAGCAGCCACTTTATGGATGGCTACACCTTC. It translates to CASSHFMDGYTF.

The table lists this clone with a count of one. The genes are TRBV6-1 and TRBJ2-2; D not certain. Per germline, CDR1 MNHNS and CDR2 SASEGT. The CDR3 loop spans 14 amino acids. V lost 6 bases, J lost 8 bases, and 16 bases lay in between. DNA of the CDR3: TGTGCCAGCAGCCTGAACATAGGAGTGGGGGAGCTGTTTTTT. This encodes CASSLNIGVGELFF.